One sample yielded the 11 T cell receptor beta chains listed below, sequenced in a study of T cell responses to AZD1222 COVID-19 vaccine. Profiling relied on immunoSEQ multiplex PCR, and the TCRdb table lists in-frame clones only, not all of them. Of around 96,000 clones listed, roughly 90% are singletons. The material was peripheral blood, obtained on day 0 of AZD1222 vaccination. The receptors shown here come from an adult in good health.

The J gene is TRBJ2-2, the V gene TRBV4-1, with D possibly called TRBD1 or TRBD2 (5 bases each). The ends were cut back, 4 bases at V and 7 bases at J, with 16 bases in the middle. Germline CDR1 reads MGHRA; CDR2 reads YSYEKL. The CDR3 runs to 15 residues. The CDR3 sequence is CASSPLRGRSGELFF. The CDR3 nucleotides read TGCGCCAGCAGCCCCCTCCGGGGCCGGAGCGGGGAGCTGTTTTTT.

The V call is TRBV4-2, the J call TRBJ1-5, with no clear D. CDR1 is LGHNA and CDR2 is YNFKEQ in the germline V gene. The V end lost 3 bases, the J end lost 7 bases, and 10 bases lay between the germline ends. This CDR3 region has 13 residues. The CDR3 bases are TGTGCCAGCAGCCACGGCGTGGGACAGCCCCAGCATTTT. Translated, it gives CASSHGVGQPQHF.

The V call is TRBV5-1, the J call TRBJ1-3, with 8 bases that match TRBD1. The CDR3 covers 15 residues. After removal of 1 base from V and 2 bases from J, the junction contained 2 bases not matched to a gene. Germline V gives CDR1 SGHRS, CDR2 YFSETQ. The CDR3 DNA is TGCGCCAGCAGCTTGAACAGGGGGGCTGGAAACACCATATATTTT. Protein product: CASSLNRGAGNTIYF.

The chain combines TRBV30 with TRBJ2-6; 11 positions agree with TRBD1. The CDR3 consists of 15 residues. Germline loops: CDR1 GTSNPN, CDR2 SVGIG (reference sequence). This CDR3 is CATGTGGTGANVLTF. CDR3 bases: TGTGCTACCGGGACAGGGGGTACTGGGGCCAACGTCCTGACTTTC.

The chain links TRBV7-9 to TRBJ1-2, with D possibly being TRBD1 (6 bases). V was clipped by 4 bases and J by 2 bases, with 11 bases between them. CDR1 and CDR2 (germline): SEHNR, FQNEAQ (reference sequence). CDR3 size: 14 residues. The CDR3 reads CASSSQGVNYGYTF. CDR3 bases: TGTGCCAGCAGCTCACAGGGTGTAAACTATGGCTACACCTTC.

The CDR3 spells CASSQGPGQGYYGYTF. CDR3 DNA: TGTGCCAGCAGCCAAGGACCGGGACAGGGATACTATGGCTACACCTTC. The genes are TRBV3-1 (or the pseudogene TRBV3-2) and TRBJ1-2; 9 bases are shared with TRBD1. The length of the CDR3 is 16 residues. Germline assignment: CDR1 LGHDT and CDR2 YNNKEL (reference sequence). Losses at the gene ends were 1 base for V and 3 bases for J; bases not matched to a gene: 6.

The chain uses TRBV14 and TRBJ2-5, with D possibly TRBD1 on 5 matching bases. Trimming removed 0 bases at V and 5 bases at J, with 19 bases between. CDR1 and CDR2 (germline): SGHDN, FVKESK. The CDR3 is made up of 17 amino acids. CDR3 in amino acids: CASSQDFSQGFYETQYF. The CDR3 nucleotides are TGTGCCAGCAGCCAAGATTTTTCGCAGGGATTCTACGAGACCCAGTACTTC. Full variable domain (outside the CDR3, taken from reference TRBV14 and TRBJ2-5): EAGVTQFPSHSVIEKGQTVTLRCDPISGHDNLYWYRRVMGKEIKFLLHFVKESKQDESGMPNNRFLAERTGGTYSTLKVQPAELEDSGVYFCASSQDFSQGFYETQYFGPGTRLLVL.

This chain joins TRBV30 and TRBJ1-6; D remains ambiguous. Trimming left V 1 base short and J 7 bases short, with 8 bases between. The germline V gene encodes CDR1 GTSNPN and CDR2 SVGIG (reference sequence). This CDR3 is 13 amino acids long. The CDR3 loop is CAWSGAPNSPLHF. CDR3 sequence (DNA): TGTGCCTGGAGTGGAGCACCGAATTCACCCCTCCACTTT. The full variable domain, its missing parts supplied by reference TRBV30 and TRBJ1-6, is SQTIHQWPATLVQPVGSPLSLECTVEGTSNPNLYWYRQAAGRGLQLLFYSVGIGQISSEVPQNLSASRPQDRQFILSSKKLLLSDSGFYLCAWSGAPNSPLHFGNGTRLTVT.

The J gene is TRBJ1-3, the V gene TRBV12-3 or TRBV12-4; D unresolved. Trimming pared 7 bases from V and 3 bases from J, leaving 7 bases between. The CDR3 loop spans 12 amino acids. This CDR3 is CASNDRGNTIYF. The CDR3, as DNA: TGTGCCAGCAATGACCGTGGAAACACCATATATTTT.

V is TRBV2 and J is TRBJ1-2; 8 bases map to TRBD1. This CDR3 has 13 residues. V trimming: 6 bases; J trimming: 7 bases; junction bases outside the gene matches: 7. Germline V gene sequence: CDR1 SNHLY, CDR2 FYNNEI. The CDR3, as DNA: TGTGCCAGCAGCGCACAGGGGGTATCTGGCTACACCTTC. It translates to CASSAQGVSGYTF.

The V and J genes are TRBV5-1 and TRBJ1-1; possibly TRBD1 for D (6 bases). With 4 bases removed from V and 0 bases from J, the gap between germline ends came to 10 bases. Germline V gene data show CDR1 as SGHRS and CDR2 as YFSETQ. CDR3 length equals 14 residues. In nucleotides, the CDR3 is TGCGCCAGCAGCCGGAGGGGGTTGAACACTGAAGCTTTCTTT. Amino acid sequence: CASSRRGLNTEAFF. Supplemented by reference TRBV5-1 and TRBJ1-1, the full variable domain reads KAGVTQTPRYLIKTRGQQVTLSCSPISGHRSVSWYQQTPGQGLQFLFEYFSETQRNKGNFPGRFSGRQFSNSRSEMNVSTLELGDSALYLCASSRRGLNTEAFFGQGTRLTVV.